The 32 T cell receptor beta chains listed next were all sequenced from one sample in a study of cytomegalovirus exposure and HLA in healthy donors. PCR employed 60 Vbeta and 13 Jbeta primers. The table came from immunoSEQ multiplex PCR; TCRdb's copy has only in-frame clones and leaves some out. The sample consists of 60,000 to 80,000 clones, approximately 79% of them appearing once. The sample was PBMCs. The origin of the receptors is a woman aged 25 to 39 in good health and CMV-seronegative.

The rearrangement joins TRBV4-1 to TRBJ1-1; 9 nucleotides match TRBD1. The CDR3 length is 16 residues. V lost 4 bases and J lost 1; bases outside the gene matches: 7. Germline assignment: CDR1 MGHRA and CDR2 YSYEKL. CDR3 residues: CASSPLGTGPNTEAFF. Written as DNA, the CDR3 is TGCGCCAGCAGCCCCCTAGGGACAGGGCCGAACACTGAAGCTTTCTTT.

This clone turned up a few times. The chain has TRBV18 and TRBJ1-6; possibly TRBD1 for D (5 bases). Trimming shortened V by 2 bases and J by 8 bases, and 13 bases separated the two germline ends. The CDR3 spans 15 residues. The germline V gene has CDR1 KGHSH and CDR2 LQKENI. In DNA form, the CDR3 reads TGTGCCAGCTCACCATGGGAAGGGGTGGATTCACCCCTCCACTTT. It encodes CASSPWEGVDSPLHF.

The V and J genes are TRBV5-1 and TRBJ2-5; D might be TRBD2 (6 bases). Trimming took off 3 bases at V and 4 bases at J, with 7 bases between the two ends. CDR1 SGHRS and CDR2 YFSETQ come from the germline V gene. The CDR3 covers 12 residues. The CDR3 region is CASSWGGETQYF. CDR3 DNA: TGCGCCAGCAGCTGGGGAGGAGAGACCCAGTACTTC.

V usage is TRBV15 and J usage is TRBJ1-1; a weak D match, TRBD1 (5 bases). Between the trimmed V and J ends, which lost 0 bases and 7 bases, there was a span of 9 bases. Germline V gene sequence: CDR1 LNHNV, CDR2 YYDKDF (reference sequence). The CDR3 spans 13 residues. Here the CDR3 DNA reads TGTGCCACCAGCAGAGATGGAAGGGGTGAAGCTTTCTTT. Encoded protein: CATSRDGRGEAFF.

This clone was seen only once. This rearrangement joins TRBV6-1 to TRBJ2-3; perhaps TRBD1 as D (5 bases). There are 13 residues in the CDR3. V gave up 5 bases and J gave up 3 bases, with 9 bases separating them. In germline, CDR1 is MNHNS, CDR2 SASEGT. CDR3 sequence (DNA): TGTGCCAGCAGTTATAGGGGAACAGATACGCAGTATTTT. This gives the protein CASSYRGTDTQYF.

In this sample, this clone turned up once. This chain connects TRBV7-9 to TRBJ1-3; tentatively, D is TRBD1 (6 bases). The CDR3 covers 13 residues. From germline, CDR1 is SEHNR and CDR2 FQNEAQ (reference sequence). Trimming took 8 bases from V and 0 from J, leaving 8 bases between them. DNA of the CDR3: TGTGCCAGCTCGGACAGCTCTGGAAACACCATATATTTT. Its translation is CASSDSSGNTIYF.

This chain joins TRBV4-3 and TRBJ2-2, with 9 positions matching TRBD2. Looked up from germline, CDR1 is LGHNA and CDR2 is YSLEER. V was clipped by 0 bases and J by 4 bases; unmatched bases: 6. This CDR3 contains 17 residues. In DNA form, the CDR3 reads TGCGCCAGCAGCCAAGATGAGGGACTAGCCTTCACCGGGGAGCTGTTTTTT. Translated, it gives CASSQDEGLAFTGELFF.

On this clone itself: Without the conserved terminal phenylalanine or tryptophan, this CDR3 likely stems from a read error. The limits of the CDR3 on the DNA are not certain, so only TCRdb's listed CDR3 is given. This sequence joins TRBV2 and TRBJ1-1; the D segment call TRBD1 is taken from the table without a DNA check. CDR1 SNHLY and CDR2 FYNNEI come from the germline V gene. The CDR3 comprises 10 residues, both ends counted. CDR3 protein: CASSEWNRWS.

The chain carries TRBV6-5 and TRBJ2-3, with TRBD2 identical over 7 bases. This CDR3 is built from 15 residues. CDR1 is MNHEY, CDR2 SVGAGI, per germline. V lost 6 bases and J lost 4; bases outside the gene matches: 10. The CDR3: CASRERGGSADTQYF. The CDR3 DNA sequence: TGTGCCAGCAGGGAGCGGGGCGGGAGCGCAGATACGCAGTATTTT.

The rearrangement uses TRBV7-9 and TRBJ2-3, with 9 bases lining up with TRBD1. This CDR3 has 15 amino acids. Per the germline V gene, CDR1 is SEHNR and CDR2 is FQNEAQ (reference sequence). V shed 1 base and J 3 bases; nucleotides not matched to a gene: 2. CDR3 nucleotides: TGTGCCAGCAGCTTAGTGGGACAGGGAACAGATACGCAGTATTTT. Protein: CASSLVGQGTDTQYF.

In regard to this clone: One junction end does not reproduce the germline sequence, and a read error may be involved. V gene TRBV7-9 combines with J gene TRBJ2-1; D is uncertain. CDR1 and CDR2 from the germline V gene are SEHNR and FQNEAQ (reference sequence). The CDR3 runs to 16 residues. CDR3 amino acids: CSSSYEEELSYNEQFF. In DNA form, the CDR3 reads TGTTCCAGCAGCTACGAAGAGGAACTCTCCTACAATGAGCAGTTCTTC. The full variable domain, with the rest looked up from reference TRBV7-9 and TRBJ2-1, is DTGVSQNPRHKITKRGQNVTFRCDPISEHNRLYWYRQTLGQGPEFLTYFQNEAQLEKSRLLSDRFSAERPKGSFSTLEIQRTEQGDSAMYLCSSSYEEELSYNEQFFGPGTRLTVL.

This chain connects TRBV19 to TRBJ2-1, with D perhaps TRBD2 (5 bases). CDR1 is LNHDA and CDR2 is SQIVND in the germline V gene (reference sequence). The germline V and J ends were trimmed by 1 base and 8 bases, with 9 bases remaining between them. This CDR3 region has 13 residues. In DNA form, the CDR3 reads TGTGCCAGTAGTATAGGACTACTAGATGAGCAGTTCTTC. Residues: CASSIGLLDEQFF. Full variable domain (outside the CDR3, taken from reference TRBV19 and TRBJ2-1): DGGITQSPKYLFRKEGQNVTLSCEQNLNHDAMYWYRQDPGQGLRLIYYSQIVNDFQKGDIAEGYSVSREKKESFPLTVTSAQKNPTAFYLCASSIGLLDEQFFGPGTRLTVL.

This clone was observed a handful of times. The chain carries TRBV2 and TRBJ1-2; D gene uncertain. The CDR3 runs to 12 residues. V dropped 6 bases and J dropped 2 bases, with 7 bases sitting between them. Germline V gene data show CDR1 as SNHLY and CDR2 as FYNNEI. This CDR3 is CASSPLNYGYTF. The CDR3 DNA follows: TGTGCCAGCAGCCCTTTAAACTATGGCTACACCTTC.

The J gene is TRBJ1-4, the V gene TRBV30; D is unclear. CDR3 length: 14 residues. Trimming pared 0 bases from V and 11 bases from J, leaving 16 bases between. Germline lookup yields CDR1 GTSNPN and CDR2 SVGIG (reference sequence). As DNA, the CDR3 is TGTGCCTGGAGTGTACCCGCCTCCGGAGGGAAACTGTTTTTT. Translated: CAWSVPASGGKLFF.

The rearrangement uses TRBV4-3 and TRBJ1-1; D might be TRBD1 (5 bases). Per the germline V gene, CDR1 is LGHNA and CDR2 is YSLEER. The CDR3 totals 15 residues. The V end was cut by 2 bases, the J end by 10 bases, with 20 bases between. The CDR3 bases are TGCGCCAGCAGCCAACGAGTCCTTGGGGCGTACGGAGCTTTCTTT. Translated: CASSQRVLGAYGAFF.

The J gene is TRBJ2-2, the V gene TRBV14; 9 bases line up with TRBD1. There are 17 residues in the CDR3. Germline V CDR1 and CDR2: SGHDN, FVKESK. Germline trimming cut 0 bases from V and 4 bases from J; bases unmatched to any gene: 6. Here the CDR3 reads CASSQDGQGRRTGELFF. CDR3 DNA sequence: TGTGCCAGCAGCCAAGACGGACAGGGGAGGCGCACCGGGGAGCTGTTTTTT.

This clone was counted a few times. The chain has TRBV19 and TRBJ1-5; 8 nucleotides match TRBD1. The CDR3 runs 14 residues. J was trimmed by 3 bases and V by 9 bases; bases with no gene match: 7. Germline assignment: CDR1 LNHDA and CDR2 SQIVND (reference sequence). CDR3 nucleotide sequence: TGTGCCAGCTGGGACAGGCGAAACAATCAGCCCCAGCATTTT. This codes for CASWDRRNNQPQHF.

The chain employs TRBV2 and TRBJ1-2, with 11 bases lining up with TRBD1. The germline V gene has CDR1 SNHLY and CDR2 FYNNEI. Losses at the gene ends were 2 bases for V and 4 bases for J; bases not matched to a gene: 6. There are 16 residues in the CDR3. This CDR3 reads CASSELGTGGPYGYTF. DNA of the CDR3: TGTGCCAGCAGTGAACTGGGGACAGGGGGACCCTATGGCTACACCTTC.

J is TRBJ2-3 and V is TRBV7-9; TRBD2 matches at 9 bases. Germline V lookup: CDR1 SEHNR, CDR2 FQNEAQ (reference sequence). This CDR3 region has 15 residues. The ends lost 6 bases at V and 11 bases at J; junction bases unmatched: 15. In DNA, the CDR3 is TGTGCCAGCAGTCCCCGGACTAGCGCCCTCATTGTGCAGTATTTT. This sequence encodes CASSPRTSALIVQYF.

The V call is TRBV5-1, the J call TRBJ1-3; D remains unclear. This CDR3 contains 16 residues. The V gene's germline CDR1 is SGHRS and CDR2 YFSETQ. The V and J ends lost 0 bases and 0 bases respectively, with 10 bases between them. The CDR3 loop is CASSLAPTSSGNTIYF. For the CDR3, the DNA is TGCGCCAGCAGCTTGGCCCCAACCAGCTCTGGAAACACCATATATTTT.

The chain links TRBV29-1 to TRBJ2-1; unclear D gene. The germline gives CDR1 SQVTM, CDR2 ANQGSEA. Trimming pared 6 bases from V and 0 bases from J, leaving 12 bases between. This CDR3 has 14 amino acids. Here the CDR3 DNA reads TGCAGCGTCGACTCCGATAGCTCCTACAATGAGCAGTTCTTC. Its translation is CSVDSDSSYNEQFF.

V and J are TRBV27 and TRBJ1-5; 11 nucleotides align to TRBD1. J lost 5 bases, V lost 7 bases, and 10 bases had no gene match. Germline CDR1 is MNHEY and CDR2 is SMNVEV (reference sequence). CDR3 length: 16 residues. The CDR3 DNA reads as TGTGCCAGCACCAAAACAGGACAGGGGGCATATCAGCCCCAGCATTTT. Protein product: CASTKTGQGAYQPQHF.

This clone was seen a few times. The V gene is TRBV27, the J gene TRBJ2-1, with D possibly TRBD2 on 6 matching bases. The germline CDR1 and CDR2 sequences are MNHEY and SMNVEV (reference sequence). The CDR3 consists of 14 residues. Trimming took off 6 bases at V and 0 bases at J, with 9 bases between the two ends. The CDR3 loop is CASSPRGSYNEQFF. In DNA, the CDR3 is TGTGCCAGCAGCCCGCGGGGCTCCTACAATGAGCAGTTCTTC.

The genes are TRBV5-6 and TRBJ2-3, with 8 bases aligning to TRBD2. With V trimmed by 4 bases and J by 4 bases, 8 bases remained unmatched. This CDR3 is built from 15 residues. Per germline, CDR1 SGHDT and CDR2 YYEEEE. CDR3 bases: TGTGCCAGCAGCCTTTGGACTAGCTGGGCAGATACGCAGTATTTT. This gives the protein CASSLWTSWADTQYF.

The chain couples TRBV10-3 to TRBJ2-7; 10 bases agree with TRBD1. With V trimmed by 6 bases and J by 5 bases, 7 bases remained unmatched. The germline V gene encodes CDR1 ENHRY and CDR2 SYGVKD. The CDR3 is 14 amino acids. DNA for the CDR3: TGTGCCATCAGCTCGGGACAGGGGCTTCACGAGCAGTACTTC. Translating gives CAISSGQGLHEQYF.

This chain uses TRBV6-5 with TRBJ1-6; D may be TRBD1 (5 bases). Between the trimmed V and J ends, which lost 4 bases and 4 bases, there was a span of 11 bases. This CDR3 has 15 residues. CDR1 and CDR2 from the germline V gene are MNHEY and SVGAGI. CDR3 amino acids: CASSLTTAYNSPLHF. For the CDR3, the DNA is TGTGCCAGCAGTTTAACGACAGCGTATAATTCACCCCTCCACTTT.

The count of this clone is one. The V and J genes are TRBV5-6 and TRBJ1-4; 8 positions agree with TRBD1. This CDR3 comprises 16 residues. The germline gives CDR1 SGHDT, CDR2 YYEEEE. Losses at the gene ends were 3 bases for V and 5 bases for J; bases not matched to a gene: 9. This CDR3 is CASSSARGRGNEKLFF. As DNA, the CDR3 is TGTGCCAGCAGCTCGGCCAGGGGGCGCGGGAATGAAAAACTGTTTTTT.

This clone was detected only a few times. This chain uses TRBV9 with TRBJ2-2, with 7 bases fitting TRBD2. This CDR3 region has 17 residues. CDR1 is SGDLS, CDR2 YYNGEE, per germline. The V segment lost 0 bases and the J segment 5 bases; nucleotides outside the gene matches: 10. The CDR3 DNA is TGTGCCAGCAGCGTAGATGCGCGTGGCGGGGGTACCGGGGAGCTGTTTTTT. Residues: CASSVDARGGGTGELFF.

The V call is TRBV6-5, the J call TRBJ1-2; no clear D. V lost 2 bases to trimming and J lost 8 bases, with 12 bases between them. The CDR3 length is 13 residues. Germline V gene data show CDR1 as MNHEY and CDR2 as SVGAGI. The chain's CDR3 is CASSYKRAEGYTF. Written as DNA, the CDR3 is TGTGCCAGCAGTTACAAGAGGGCGGAAGGCTACACCTTC.

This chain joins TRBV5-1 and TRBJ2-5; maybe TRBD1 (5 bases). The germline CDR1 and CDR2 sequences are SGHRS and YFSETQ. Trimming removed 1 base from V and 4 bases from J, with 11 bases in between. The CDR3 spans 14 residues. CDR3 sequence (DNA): TGCGCCAGCAGCTTGTATAAAGGGGCAGAGACCCAGTACTTC. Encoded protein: CASSLYKGAETQYF.

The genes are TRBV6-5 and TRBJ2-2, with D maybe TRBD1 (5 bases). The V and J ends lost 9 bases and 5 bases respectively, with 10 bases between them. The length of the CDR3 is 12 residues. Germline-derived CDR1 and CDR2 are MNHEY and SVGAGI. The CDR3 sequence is CASLKGTGELFF. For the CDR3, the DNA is TGTGCCAGTCTAAAGGGGACCGGGGAGCTGTTTTTT.

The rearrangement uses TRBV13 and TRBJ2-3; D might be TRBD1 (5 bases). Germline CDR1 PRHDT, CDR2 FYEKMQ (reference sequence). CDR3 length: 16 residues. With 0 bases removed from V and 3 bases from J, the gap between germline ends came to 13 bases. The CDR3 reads CASSLGGRESTDTQYF. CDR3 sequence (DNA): TGTGCCAGCAGCTTAGGGGGCAGGGAAAGTACAGATACGCAGTATTTT.